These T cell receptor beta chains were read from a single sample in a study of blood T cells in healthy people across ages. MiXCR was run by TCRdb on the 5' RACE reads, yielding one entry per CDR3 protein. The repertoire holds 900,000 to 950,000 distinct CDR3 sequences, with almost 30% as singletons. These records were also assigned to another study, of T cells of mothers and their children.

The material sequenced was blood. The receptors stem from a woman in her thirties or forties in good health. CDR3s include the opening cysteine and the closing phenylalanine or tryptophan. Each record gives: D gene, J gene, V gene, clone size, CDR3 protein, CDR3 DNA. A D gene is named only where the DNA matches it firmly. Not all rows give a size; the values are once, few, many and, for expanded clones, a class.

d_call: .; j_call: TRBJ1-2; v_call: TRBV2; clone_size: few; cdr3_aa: CAGTSGHYGYTF; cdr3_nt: TGTGCCGGGACGTCAGGACACTATGGCTACACCTTC
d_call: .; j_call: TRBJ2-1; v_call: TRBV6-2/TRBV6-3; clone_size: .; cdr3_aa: CASSYSRGMLHEQFF; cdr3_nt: TGTGCCAGCAGTTACTCGAGGGGGATGCTGCATGAGCAGTTCTTC
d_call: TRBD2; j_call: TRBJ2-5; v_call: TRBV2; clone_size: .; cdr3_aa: CASSDASGARETQYF; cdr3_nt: TGTGCCAGCAGTGACGCTAGCGGGGCTCGGGAGACCCAGTACTTC
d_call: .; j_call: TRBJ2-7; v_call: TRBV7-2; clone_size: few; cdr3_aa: CAGSLGALYEQYF; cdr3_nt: TGTGCCGGCAGCTTAGGGGCCCTATACGAGCAGTACTTC
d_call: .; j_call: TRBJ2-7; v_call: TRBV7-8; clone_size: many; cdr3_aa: CASSPDRFSSYEQYF; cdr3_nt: TGTGCCAGCAGCCCCGACAGATTCAGCTCCTACGAGCAGTACTTC
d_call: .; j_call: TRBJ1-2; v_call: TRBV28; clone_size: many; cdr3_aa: CASNTPGGSKGYGYTF; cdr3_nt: TGTGCCAGCAACACCCCCGGAGGCTCCAAAGGCTATGGCTACACCTTC
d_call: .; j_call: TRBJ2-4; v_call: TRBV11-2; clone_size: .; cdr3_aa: CASSLVPIEGQYF; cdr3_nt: TGTGCCAGCAGCTTAGTTCCAATTGAGGGGCAGTACTTC
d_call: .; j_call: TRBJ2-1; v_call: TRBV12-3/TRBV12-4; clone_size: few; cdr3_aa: CASSFGGLNEQFF; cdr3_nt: TGTGCCAGCAGTTTCGGGGGTTTGAATGAGCAGTTCTTC
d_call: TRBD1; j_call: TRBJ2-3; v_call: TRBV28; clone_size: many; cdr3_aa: CASSEPGTGGLDTQYF; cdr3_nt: TGTGCCAGCAGTGAACCTGGGACAGGGGGCTTAGATACGCAGTATTTT
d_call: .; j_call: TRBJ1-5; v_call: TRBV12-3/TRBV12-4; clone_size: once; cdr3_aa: CASRWGSQPQHF; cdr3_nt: TGTGCCAGCAGATGGGGGAGCCAGCCCCAGCATTTT
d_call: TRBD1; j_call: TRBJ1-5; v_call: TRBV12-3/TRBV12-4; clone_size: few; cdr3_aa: CASSRTGGSNRPQHF; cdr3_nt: TGTGCCAGCAGTCGGACAGGCGGTAGCAATCGGCCCCAGCATTTT
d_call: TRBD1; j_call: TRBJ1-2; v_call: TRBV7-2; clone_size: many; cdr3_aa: CASSPWGQANYGYTF; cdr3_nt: TGTGCCAGCAGCCCGTGGGGACAGGCTAACTATGGCTACACCTTC
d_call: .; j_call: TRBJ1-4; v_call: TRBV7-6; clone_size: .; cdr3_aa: CASSLSAVQAGEKLFF; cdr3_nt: TGTGCCAGCAGCTTATCCGCGGTACAGGCAGGTGAAAAACTGTTTTTT
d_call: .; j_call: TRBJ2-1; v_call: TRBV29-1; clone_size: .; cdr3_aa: CSVGWGDASNEQFF; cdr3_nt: TGCAGCGTTGGTTGGGGGGACGCCTCCAACGAGCAGTTCTTC
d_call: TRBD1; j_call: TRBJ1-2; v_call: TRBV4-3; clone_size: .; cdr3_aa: CASSQDTGGYGYTF; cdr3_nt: TGCGCCAGCAGCCAAGATACAGGGGGCTATGGCTACACCTTC
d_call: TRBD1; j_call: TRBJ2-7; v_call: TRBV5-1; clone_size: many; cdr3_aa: CASSLGDSSSYEQYF; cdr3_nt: TGCGCCAGCAGCTTGGGGGACAGTAGCTCCTACGAGCAGTACTTC
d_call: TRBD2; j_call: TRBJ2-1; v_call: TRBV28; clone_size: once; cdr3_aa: CASISAGYNEQFF; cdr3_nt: TGTGCCAGCATCTCAGCGGGATACAATGAGCAGTTCTTC
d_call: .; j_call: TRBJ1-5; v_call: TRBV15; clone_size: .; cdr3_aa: CATSREQLGNQPQHF; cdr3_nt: TGTGCCACCAGCAGAGAACAGCTTGGTAATCAGCCCCAGCATTTT
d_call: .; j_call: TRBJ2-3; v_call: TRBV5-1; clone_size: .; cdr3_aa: CASSSPPDSTDTRYF; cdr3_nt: TGCGCCAGCAGCTCCCCACCGGATAGCACAGATACGCGGTATTTT
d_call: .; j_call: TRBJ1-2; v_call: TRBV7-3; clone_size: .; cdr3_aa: CASSSENGTDGYTF; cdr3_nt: TGTGCCAGCAGCTCCGAGAACGGGACCGATGGCTACACCTTC
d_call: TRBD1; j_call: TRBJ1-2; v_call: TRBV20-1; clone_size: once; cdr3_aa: CSAPPGQGNGYTF; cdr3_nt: TGCAGTGCCCCCCCGGGACAGGGTAATGGCTACACCTTC
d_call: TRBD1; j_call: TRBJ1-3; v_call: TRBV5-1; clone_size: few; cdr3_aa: CASSFYGTGTGNTIYF; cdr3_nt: TGCGCCAGCAGCTTCTATGGGACAGGGACTGGAAACACCATATATTTT
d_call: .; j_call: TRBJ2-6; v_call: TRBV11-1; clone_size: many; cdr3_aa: CASSFALSGANVLTF; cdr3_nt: TGTGCCAGCAGCTTCGCGCTCTCTGGGGCCAACGTCCTGACTTTC
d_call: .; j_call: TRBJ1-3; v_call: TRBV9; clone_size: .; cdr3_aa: CASARDAVSHGNTIYF; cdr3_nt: TGTGCCAGCGCCCGTGACGCAGTAAGTCACGGAAACACCATATATTTT
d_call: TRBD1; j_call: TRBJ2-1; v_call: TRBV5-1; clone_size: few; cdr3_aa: CASSSDPNRGSYNEQFF; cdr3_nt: TGCGCCAGCAGCTCCGACCCTAACAGGGGGAGCTACAATGAGCAGTTCTTC
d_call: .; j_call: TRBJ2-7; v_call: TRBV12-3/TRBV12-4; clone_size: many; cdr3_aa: CASSSLGHYEQYF; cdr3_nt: TGTGCCAGCAGTTCTTTAGGACATTACGAGCAGTACTTC
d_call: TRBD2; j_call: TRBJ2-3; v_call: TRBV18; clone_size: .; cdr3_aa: CASSPRSGGSDTQYF; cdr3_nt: TGTGCCAGCTCACCACGCAGCGGGGGATCAGATACGCAGTATTTT
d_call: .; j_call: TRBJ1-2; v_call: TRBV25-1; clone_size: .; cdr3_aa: CASSERYGNYGHTF; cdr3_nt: TGTGCCAGCAGTGAGCGGTATGGGAACTATGGCCACACCTTC
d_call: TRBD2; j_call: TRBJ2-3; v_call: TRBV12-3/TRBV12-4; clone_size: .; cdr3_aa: CASSFRLAASTDTQYF; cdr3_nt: TGTGCCAGCAGTTTTCGGCTAGCGGCTAGCACAGATACGCAGTATTTT
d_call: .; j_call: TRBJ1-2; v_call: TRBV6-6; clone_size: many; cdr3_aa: CASSADGTNYGYTF; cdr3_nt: TGTGCCAGCAGTGCAGACGGGACAAACTATGGCTACACCTTC
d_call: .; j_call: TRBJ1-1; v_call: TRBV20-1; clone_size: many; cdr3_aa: CSAIPGTSTEAFF; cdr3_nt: TGCAGTGCTATCCCGGGGACTAGCACTGAAGCTTTCTTT
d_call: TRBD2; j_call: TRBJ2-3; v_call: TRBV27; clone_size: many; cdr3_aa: CASSIVGGGSTDTQYF; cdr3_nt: TGTGCCAGCAGCATCGTGGGCGGGGGGAGCACAGATACGCAGTATTTT
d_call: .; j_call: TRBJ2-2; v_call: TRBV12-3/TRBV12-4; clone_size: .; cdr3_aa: CASRPIIGWELLRNTGELFF; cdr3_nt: TGTGCCAGCAGGCCAATCATAGGGTGGGAGTTGCTGAGAAACACCGGGGAGCTGTTTTTT
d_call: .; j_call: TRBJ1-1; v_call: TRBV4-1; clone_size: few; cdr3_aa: CASSQGGEIMNAEAFF; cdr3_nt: TGCGCCAGCAGCCAAGGAGGGGAGATTATGAACGCTGAAGCTTTCTTT
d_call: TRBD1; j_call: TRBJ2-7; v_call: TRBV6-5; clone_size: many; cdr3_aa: CASRMDRTYEQYF; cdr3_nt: TGTGCCAGCAGAATGGACAGGACCTACGAGCAGTACTTC
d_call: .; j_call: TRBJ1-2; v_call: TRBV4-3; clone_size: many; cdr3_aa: CASSGWTVLNYGYTF; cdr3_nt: TGCGCCAGCAGCGGATGGACGGTCCTTAACTATGGCTACACCTTC
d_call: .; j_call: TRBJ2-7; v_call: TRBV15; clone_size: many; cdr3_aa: CATSRDRAQGANEQYF; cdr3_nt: TGTGCCACCAGCAGAGATCGGGCCCAAGGGGCTAATGAGCAGTACTTC
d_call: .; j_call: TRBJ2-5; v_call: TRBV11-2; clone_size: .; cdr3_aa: CASSLQEAPKTQYF; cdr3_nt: TGTGCCAGCAGCCTGCAGGAGGCCCCAAAGACCCAGTACTTC
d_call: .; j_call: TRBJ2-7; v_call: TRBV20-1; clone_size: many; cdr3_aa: CSTTGPVYEQYF; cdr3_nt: TGCAGCACTACGGGGCCAGTCTACGAGCAGTACTTC
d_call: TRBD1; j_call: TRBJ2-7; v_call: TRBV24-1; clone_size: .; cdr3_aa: CATSDTPGQGNYEQYF; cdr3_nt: TGTGCCACCAGTGATACTCCGGGACAGGGGAACTACGAGCAGTACTTC
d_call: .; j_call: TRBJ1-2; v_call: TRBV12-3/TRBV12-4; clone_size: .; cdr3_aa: CASSLFVHRLYGYTF; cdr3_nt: TGTGCCAGCAGTTTATTTGTTCACAGGCTCTATGGCTACACCTTC
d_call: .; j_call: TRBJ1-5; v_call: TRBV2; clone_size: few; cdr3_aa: CASSEGAVWRNQPQHF; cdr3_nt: TGTGCCAGCAGTGAAGGGGCCGTCTGGCGCAATCAGCCCCAGCATTTT
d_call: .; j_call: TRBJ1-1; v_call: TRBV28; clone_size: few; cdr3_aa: CASSLGNEAFF; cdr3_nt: TGTGCCAGCAGTTTGGGGAATGAAGCTTTCTTT
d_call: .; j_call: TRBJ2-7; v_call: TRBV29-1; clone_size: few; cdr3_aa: CSVSGQNNEQYF; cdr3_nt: TGCAGCGTGTCGGGACAAAACAATGAGCAGTACTTC
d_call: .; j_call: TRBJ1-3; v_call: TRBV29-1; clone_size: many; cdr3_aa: CSEQGSGNTIYF; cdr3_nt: TGCAGCGAGCAGGGCTCTGGAAACACCATATATTTT
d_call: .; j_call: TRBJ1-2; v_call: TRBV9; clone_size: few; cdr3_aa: CASSVVGGSYGYTF; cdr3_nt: TGTGCCAGCAGCGTAGTAGGAGGGAGCTATGGCTACACCTTC
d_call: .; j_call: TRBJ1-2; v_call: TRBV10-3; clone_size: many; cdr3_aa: CAISDPGRGLNYGYTF; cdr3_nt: TGTGCCATCAGTGACCCCGGGAGGGGACTGAATTATGGCTACACCTTC
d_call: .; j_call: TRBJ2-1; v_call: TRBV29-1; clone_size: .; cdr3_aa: CSVLEVAQFF; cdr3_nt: TGCAGCGTTTTGGAAGTCGCGCAGTTCTTC
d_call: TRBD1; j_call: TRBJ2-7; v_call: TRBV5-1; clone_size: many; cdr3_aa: CASSSGQGVDEQYF; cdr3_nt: TGCGCCAGCAGCTCGGGACAGGGGGTAGACGAGCAGTACTTC
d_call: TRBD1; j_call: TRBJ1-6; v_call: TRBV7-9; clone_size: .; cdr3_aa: CASSSNGQAGSALHF; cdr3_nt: TGTGCCAGCAGCTCAAACGGACAGGCCGGTTCGGCCCTCCACTTT
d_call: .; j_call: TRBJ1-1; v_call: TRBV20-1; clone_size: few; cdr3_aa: CSASGAGGMNTEAFF; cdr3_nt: TGCAGTGCTAGCGGGGCAGGAGGCATGAACACTGAAGCTTTCTTT
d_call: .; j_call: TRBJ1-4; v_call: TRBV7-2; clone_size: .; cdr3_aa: CASSLQQGSRNEKLFF; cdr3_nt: TGTGCCAGCAGCTTGCAACAGGGTTCCCGTAATGAAAAACTGTTTTTT
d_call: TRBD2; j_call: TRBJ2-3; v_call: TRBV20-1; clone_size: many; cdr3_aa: CSARRTSGDTQYF; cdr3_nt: TGCAGTGCAAGGCGGACTAGCGGAGATACGCAGTATTTT
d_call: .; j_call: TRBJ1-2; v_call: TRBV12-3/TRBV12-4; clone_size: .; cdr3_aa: CASSGRGAYGCTF; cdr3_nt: TGTGCCAGCAGCGGACGAGGGGCATATGGCTGCACCTTC
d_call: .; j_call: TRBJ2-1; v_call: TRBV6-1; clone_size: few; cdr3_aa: CASIQDRRLSYEQFF; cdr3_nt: TGTGCCAGCATTCAGGACCGGCGACTCTCCTACGAGCAGTTCTTC
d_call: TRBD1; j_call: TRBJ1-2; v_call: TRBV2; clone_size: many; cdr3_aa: CASSGDRGYGYTF; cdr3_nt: TGTGCCAGCAGTGGGGACAGGGGCTATGGCTACACCTTC
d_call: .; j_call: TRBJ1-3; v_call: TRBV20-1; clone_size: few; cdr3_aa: CSAKPGTGGGNTIYF; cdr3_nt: TGCAGTGCTAAACCTGGGACGGGAGGAGGAAACACCATATATTTT
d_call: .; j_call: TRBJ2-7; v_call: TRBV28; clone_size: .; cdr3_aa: CAFGGRSSYEQYF; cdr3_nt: TGTGCTTTTGGGGGGCGCAGCTCCTACGAGCAGTACTTC
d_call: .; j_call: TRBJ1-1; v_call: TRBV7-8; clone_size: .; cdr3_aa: CASSPQDSWNTEAFF; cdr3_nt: TGTGCCAGCAGCCCACAGGACAGCTGGAACACTGAAGCTTTCTTT
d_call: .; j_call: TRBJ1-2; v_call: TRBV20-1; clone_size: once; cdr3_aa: CSARGQDRGTF; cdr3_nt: TGCAGTGCTAGAGGACAGGATCGGGGCACCTTC